The 18 T cell receptor beta chains reported below all come from one sample, sequenced in a study of cytomegalovirus exposure and HLA in healthy donors. Vbeta (60) and Jbeta (13) primers were used in the PCR. Libraries were prepared by immunoSEQ multiplex PCR; TCRdb keeps only in-frame clonotypes and omits some of them. The sample lists 150,000 to 200,000 clones, around 81% occurring once. Sample: PBMCs. These receptors were taken from a woman aged 25 to 39 in good health and CMV-seropositive.

The chain uses TRBV11-3 and TRBJ2-7, with D tentatively TRBD2 (6 bases). Trimming took off 5 bases at V and 4 bases at J, with 15 bases between the two ends. Looked up from germline, CDR1 is SGHNT and CDR2 is YENEEA. The CDR3 extends over 14 amino acids. CDR3 amino acids: CASSTRDSNYEQYF. In nucleotides, the CDR3 is TGTGCCAGCAGCACCCGGGACTCCAATTACGAGCAGTACTTC.

The chain joins TRBV4-3 to TRBJ2-1; 8 nucleotides line up with TRBD2. Unmatched junction bases numbered 3, after V lost 1 base and J lost 4 bases. Germline values: CDR1 LGHNA, CDR2 YSLEER. The CDR3 runs 15 residues. The CDR3 protein is CASSQGLAIYNEQFF. As DNA, the CDR3 is TGCGCCAGCAGCCAAGGACTAGCGATTTACAATGAGCAGTTCTTC.

CDR3 coding DNA: TGTGCCAGCAAGCGGACAGGGGGCCTCGCTGAAGCTTTCTTT. Translating it yields CASKRTGGLAEAFF. The chain joins TRBV6-5 to TRBJ1-1; 11 bases are a match to TRBD1. Germline loops: CDR1 MNHEY, CDR2 SVGAGI. CDR3 length: 14 residues. The J segment lost 6 bases and the V segment lost 7 bases, leaving 7 bases of the junction unmatched.

J is TRBJ2-7 and V is TRBV27, with a weak D call TRBD1 (5 bases). The CDR3 is 14 residues long. The germline V and J ends were trimmed by 2 bases and 3 bases, with 11 bases remaining between them. Germline CDR1 and CDR2: MNHEY and SMNVEV (reference sequence). The CDR3 nucleotides are TGTGCCAGCAGTTTAAGGACATCGGGCTACGAGCAGTACTTC. Its translation is CASSLRTSGYEQYF.

The J gene is TRBJ2-3, the V gene TRBV10-2; TRBD2 might be the D (7 bases). The length of the CDR3 is 19 residues. The V and J ends lost 5 bases and 1 base respectively, with 25 bases between them. Per the germline V gene, CDR1 is WSHSY and CDR2 is SAAADI. The chain's CDR3 is CASSKGGGKWILGTDTQYF. CDR3 nucleotides: TGCGCCAGCAGTAAAGGGGGAGGGAAGTGGATTTTGGGCACAGATACGCAGTATTTT.

This chain joins TRBV7-9 and TRBJ1-5, with D perhaps TRBD1 (5 bases). Trimming left V 7 bases short and J 0 bases short, with 25 bases between. The germline V gene encodes CDR1 SEHNR and CDR2 FQNEAQ (reference sequence). The CDR3 spans 19 residues. CDR3 coding DNA: TGTGCCAGCAACTTTGTGGGGGGTTCCTTCCGAAATAGCAATCAGCCCCAGCATTTT. Encoded protein: CASNFVGGSFRNSNQPQHF.

This clone was detected a few times. The rearrangement uses TRBV5-4 and TRBJ1-1; D perhaps matches TRBD1 (5 bases). V lost 0 bases to trimming and J lost 5 bases, with 8 bases between them. CDR1 SGHNT and CDR2 YYREEE come from the germline V gene (reference sequence). This CDR3 is 13 amino acids long. CDR3 loop: CASSLGGVTEAFF. In DNA form, the CDR3 reads TGTGCCAGCAGCTTGGGGGGGGTGACTGAAGCTTTCTTT.

This chain joins TRBV28 and TRBJ1-5, with 8 bases lining up with TRBD1. The J segment lost 4 bases and the V segment lost 6 bases, leaving 20 bases of the junction unmatched. The CDR3 extends over 19 amino acids. In germline, CDR1 is MDHEN, CDR2 SYDVKM. This CDR3 reads CASSSRQGIQWIRNQPQHF. CDR3 sequence (DNA): TGTGCCAGCAGCTCCAGACAGGGGATTCAGTGGATTAGAAATCAGCCCCAGCATTTT. The full variable domain, with the rest looked up from reference TRBV28 and TRBJ1-5, is DVKVTQSSRYLVKRTGEKVFLECVQDMDHENMFWYRQDPGLGLRLIYFSYDVKMKEKGDIPEGYSVSREKKERFSLILESASTNQTSMYLCASSSRQGIQWIRNQPQHFGDGTRLSIL.

The gene calls are TRBV27 and TRBJ2-7; 7 positions match TRBD2. After removal of 5 bases from V and 0 bases from J, the junction contained 7 bases not matched to a gene. The CDR3 has 15 residues. Germline CDR1 and CDR2: MNHEY and SMNVEV (reference sequence). The CDR3 protein is CASSPRGDVSYEQYF. The CDR3 DNA is TGTGCCAGCAGTCCCCGGGGGGACGTCTCCTACGAGCAGTACTTC.

The chain has TRBV2 and TRBJ2-7, with 9 bases lining up with TRBD1. The germline V gene has CDR1 SNHLY and CDR2 FYNNEI. Trimming took 4 bases from V and 7 from J; bases not matched to a gene: 8. The CDR3 runs 14 residues. The CDR3 sequence: CASSAGTGTGEQYF. CDR3 bases: TGTGCCAGCAGTGCCGGGACAGGGACGGGAGAGCAGTACTTC.

The chain combines TRBV27 with TRBJ1-5, with a tentative D call TRBD1 (5 bases). The CDR3 runs 15 residues. V was trimmed by 5 bases and J by 6 bases, leaving 17 bases between them. The germline V gene encodes CDR1 MNHEY and CDR2 SMNVEV (reference sequence). Here the CDR3 reads CASSRAGGLVQPQHF. The CDR3 DNA sequence: TGTGCCAGCAGTAGGGCGGGGGGGTTGGTTCAGCCCCAGCATTTT.

V is TRBV7-8 and J is TRBJ2-3; 7 nucleotides match TRBD1. The CDR3 has 15 residues. Germline loops: CDR1 SGHVS, CDR2 FQNEAQ. V was clipped by 5 bases and J by 0 bases; unmatched bases: 5. DNA of the CDR3: TGTGCCAGCAGCCTAGGACAGGCTAGCACAGATACGCAGTATTTT. Translating gives CASSLGQASTDTQYF.

V is TRBV29-1 and J is TRBJ2-7, with a possible D match to TRBD1 (5 bases). The germline CDR1 and CDR2 sequences are SQVTM and ANQGSEA. The CDR3 extends over 13 amino acids. The V end lost 5 bases, the J end lost 2 bases, and 13 bases lay between the germline ends. This CDR3 reads CSVRGRGTYEQYF. In nucleotides, the CDR3 is TGCAGCGTTCGCGGAAGGGGAACCTACGAGCAGTACTTC.

This chain joins TRBV19 and TRBJ2-7; 7 bases are a match to TRBD1. This CDR3 comprises 13 residues. CDR1 is LNHDA and CDR2 is SQIVND in the germline V gene (reference sequence). V lost 3 bases to trimming and J lost 3 bases; unmatched junction nucleotides: 2. The CDR3 loop is CASSMGQLYEQYF. The CDR3 DNA reads as TGTGCCAGTAGTATGGGACAGCTCTACGAGCAGTACTTC.

The genes are TRBV30 and TRBJ2-7; TRBD1 matches at 8 bases. Germline V CDR1 and CDR2: GTSNPN, SVGIG (reference sequence). Trimming cost V 1 base and J 5 bases; bases outside gene matches: 7. This CDR3 region has 14 residues. The CDR3 sequence is CAWSAGQGHHEQYF. As DNA, the CDR3 is TGTGCCTGGAGTGCAGGACAGGGACACCACGAGCAGTACTTC.

This chain connects TRBV6-5 to TRBJ1-1; perhaps TRBD1 as D (6 bases). The CDR3 runs 14 residues. CDR1 and CDR2 (germline): MNHEY, SVGAGI. Trimming shortened V by 5 bases and J by 5 bases, and 15 bases separated the two germline ends. The CDR3 region has the DNA TGTGCCAGCAGTCTCGCAGGGGATGGTACTGAAGCTTTCTTT. It specifies CASSLAGDGTEAFF.

This clone showed up many times. The chain couples TRBV5-4 to TRBJ2-5; the D is unclear. This CDR3 is 13 amino acids long. The germline V and J ends were trimmed by 2 bases and 5 bases, with 10 bases remaining between them. Per the germline V gene, CDR1 is SGHNT and CDR2 is YYREEE (reference sequence). The CDR3 reads CASSFLPSETQYF. DNA of the CDR3: TGTGCCAGCAGCTTTCTACCATCGGAGACCCAGTACTTC.

The chain couples TRBV5-1 to TRBJ1-2; 10 nucleotides align to TRBD1. This CDR3 spans 15 amino acids. V lost 4 bases to trimming and J lost 7 bases; unmatched junction nucleotides: 10. Germline assignment: CDR1 SGHRS and CDR2 YFSETQ. The CDR3 nucleotides are TGCGCCAGCAGCATAGAGGGACAGGGGATAGGTGGCTACACCTTC. Its protein product is CASSIEGQGIGGYTF.